Listed below are T cell receptor beta chains from one sample, sequenced in a study of metastatic and nonmetastatic thyroid tumors. TCRdb called clones again from the PCR reads with MiXCR. This sample carries about 20,000 clones, around 15% of them seen once, and the ten largest clones take roughly 10%. The specimen sequenced was tumor tissue. The receptors originated from a female donor with papillary thyroid cancer or a benign thyroid nodule (not recorded which). Some clones in this sample may be carry-over from other donors' samples. The CDR3 runs from the conserved cysteine through the conserved F or W. The order of the fields is V gene, J gene, clone size, D gene, CDR3 protein, CDR3 DNA. D genes are given only for firm matches. Size is stated for part of the rows, as once, few or many counts, or as a class when the clone is expanded.

TRBV7-9,TRBJ2-7,many,.,CASSLRYEQYF,TGTGCCAGCAGCTTACGATACGAGCAGTACTTC
TRBV9,TRBJ2-3,.,TRBD2,CASIPRSTSGGPDTQYF,TGTGCCAGCATCCCTCGCAGTACTAGCGGGGGGCCTGATACGCAGTATTTT
TRBV18,TRBJ1-4,.,.,CASSQPDQKLFF,TGTGCCAGCTCACAGCCTGACCAGAAACTGTTTTTT
TRBV11-2,TRBJ2-3,.,TRBD2,CASSLQAGGVTDTQYF,TGTGCCAGCAGCCTCCAAGCGGGAGGGGTCACAGATACGCAGTATTTT
TRBV6-6,TRBJ2-2,many,.,CASSYELNTGELFF,TGTGCCAGCAGTTACGAGCTGAACACCGGGGAGCTGTTTTTT
TRBV10-3,TRBJ1-1,.,.,CAIRQNTEAFF,TGTGCCATCCGACAGAACACTGAAGCTTTCTTT
TRBV10-3,TRBJ2-5,many,TRBD2,CAISERLAGAETQYF,TGTGCCATCAGTGAGCGACTAGCGGGAGCGGAGACCCAGTACTTC
TRBV20-1,TRBJ1-1,many,.,CSAPTSGRMNTEAFF,TGCAGTGCTCCCACCTCAGGCCGCATGAACACTGAAGCTTTCTTT
TRBV20-1,TRBJ1-4,many,.,CSARQGGRGNEKLFF,TGCAGTGCTAGACAGGGTGGGAGGGGTAATGAAAAACTGTTTTTT
TRBV10-3,TRBJ1-2,many,TRBD1,CAISGLGQGDSYGYTF,TGTGCCATCAGTGGTCTAGGACAGGGGGATTCCTATGGCTACACCTTC
TRBV12-3/TRBV12-4,TRBJ2-7,medium-sized,TRBD2,CASSLGPLAGGYEQYF,TGTGCCAGCAGTTTAGGCCCGTTAGCGGGAGGGTACGAGCAGTACTTC
TRBV5-6,TRBJ1-5,many,TRBD1,CASSLTTGTGSLNQPQHF,TGTGCCAGCAGCTTGACCACCGGGACAGGGTCCCTCAATCAGCCCCAGCATTTT
TRBV6-1,TRBJ2-1,.,.,CAISLVNEQFF,TGTGCCATCAGTCTGGTCAATGAGCAGTTCTTC
TRBV25-1,TRBJ2-5,.,.,CASWQETQYF,TGTGCCAGCTGGCAAGAGACCCAGTACTTC
TRBV7-9,TRBJ2-2,.,.,CASREAVELFF,TGTGCCAGCAGAGAGGCCGTTGAGCTGTTTTTT
TRBV7-9,TRBJ2-5,many,.,CASSLGSGQETQYF,TGTGCCAGCAGCTTAGGGTCCGGCCAAGAGACCCAGTACTTC
TRBV6-1,TRBJ2-2,.,.,CASRSGGSVTGELFF,TGTGCCAGCAGATCCGGGGGTTCGGTCACCGGGGAGCTGTTTTTT
TRBV6-6,TRBJ2-2,many,TRBD2,CASSPTGLAGGTNTGELFF,TGTGCCAGCAGTCCTACGGGACTAGCGGGGGGCACGAACACCGGGGAGCTGTTTTTT
TRBV7-2,TRBJ1-2,.,.,CASSLAGGGKTNYGYTF,TGTGCCAGCAGCTTAGCTGGAGGGGGTAAAACTAACTATGGCTACACCTTC
TRBV6-1,TRBJ2-1,few,.,CAIWSPQCYNEQFF,TGTGCCATCTGGTCTCCCCAATGCTACAATGAGCAGTTCTTC
TRBV5-1,TRBJ2-7,many,TRBD1,CASSLGGTDYEQYF,TGCGCCAGCAGCTTGGGGGGGACAGACTACGAGCAGTACTTC
TRBV6-1,TRBJ2-5,many,TRBD1,CASSGSRQGLQETQYF,TGTGCCAGCAGCGGGAGCCGACAGGGGCTCCAAGAGACCCAGTACTTC
TRBV4-2,TRBJ2-2,many,TRBD1,CASSPDRDTGELFF,TGTGCCAGCAGCCCAGACAGGGACACCGGGGAGCTGTTTTTT
TRBV6-1,TRBJ2-3,.,.,CASSPLGTSRGDTQYF,TGTGCCAGCAGCCCCCTCGGCACTAGCCGTGGGGATACGCAGTATTTT
TRBV6-1,TRBJ2-5,many,.,CASSAYTIQEAQYF,TGTGCCAGCAGCGCTTACACGATCCAAGAGGCCCAGTACTTC
TRBV2,TRBJ2-7,many,TRBD1,CASSEQTGGIEQYF,TGTGCCAGCAGTGAACAAACAGGGGGGATCGAGCAGTACTTC
TRBV11-2,TRBJ2-5,many,TRBD2,CASSLNGRWETQYF,TGTGCCAGCAGCTTGAACGGGAGGTGGGAGACCCAGTACTTC
TRBV7-9,TRBJ2-7,many,.,CASSLTGTPSYEQYF,TGTGCCAGCAGCTTGACCGGGACACCCTCCTACGAGCAGTACTTC
TRBV7-3,TRBJ2-5,many,TRBD1,CASSYDRGETQYF,TGTGCCAGCAGTTATGACAGGGGGGAGACCCAGTACTTC
TRBV5-1,TRBJ1-4,medium-sized,.,CASSFRGGEKLFF,TGCGCCAGCAGCTTTCGGGGTGGCGAAAAACTGTTTTTT
TRBV11-3,TRBJ2-3,many,.,CASSHGQSTDTQYF,TGTGCCAGCAGCCACGGACAGAGCACAGATACGCAGTATTTT
TRBV19,TRBJ2-7,medium-sized,.,CASSIQRTGEQYF,TGTGCCAGTAGTATACAAAGGACCGGCGAGCAGTACTTC
TRBV28,TRBJ2-7,large,.,CASSLGTAGEQYF,TGTGCCAGCAGTTTAGGGACCGCGGGCGAGCAGTACTTC
TRBV20-1,TRBJ1-1,.,.,CSARDTFGHCLAEAFF,TGCAGTGCTAGAGATACCTTTGGACATTGCCTCGCTGAAGCTTTCTTT
TRBV20-1,TRBJ1-5,.,TRBD1,CSASDRDRKQPQHF,TGCAGTGCTAGCGACCGGGACAGAAAGCAGCCCCAGCATTTT
TRBV20-1,TRBJ1-2,many,.,CSARGPGREIYGYTF,TGCAGTGCTAGAGGTCCGGGCAGGGAAATATATGGCTACACCTTC
TRBV28,TRBJ2-3,.,.,CAFTTDPDTQYF,TGTGCCTTCACCACAGACCCAGATACGCAGTATTTT
TRBV6-1,TRBJ2-4,.,.,CASSFRPLTGKNIQYF,TGTGCCAGCAGCTTTAGACCGCTGACGGGCAAAAACATTCAGTACTTC
TRBV5-1,TRBJ2-4,few,.,CASTPDQGIQYF,TGCGCCAGCACCCCCGATCAAGGCATTCAGTACTTC
TRBV15,TRBJ1-4,many,TRBD1,CATSRGYITGTVNEKLFF,TGTGCCACCAGCAGAGGGTACATAACCGGGACAGTGAATGAAAAACTGTTTTTT
TRBV20-1,TRBJ2-6,.,TRBD1,CSASLWGQASSGANFLTF,TGCAGTGCTAGCCTTTGGGGACAGGCGAGCTCTGGGGCCAACTTCCTTACTTTC
TRBV5-6,TRBJ1-4,.,TRBD1,CASSLQGAEGEKLFF,TGTGCCAGCAGCTTACAGGGGGCAGAGGGTGAAAAACTGTTTTTT
TRBV14,TRBJ1-1,many,.,CASSLYLEDTEAFF,TGTGCCAGCAGCTTATATCTGGAGGACACTGAAGCTTTCTTT
TRBV2,TRBJ1-2,many,.,CASSDGKRYGYTF,TGTGCCAGCAGTGATGGGAAAAGGTATGGCTACACCTTC
TRBV3-1,TRBJ2-1,many,TRBD2,CASSQGNPTSGSRNEQFF,TGTGCCAGCAGCCAAGGTAACCCGACTAGCGGGAGCCGAAATGAGCAGTTCTTC
TRBV7-3,TRBJ2-2,few,.,CASSLSNGELFF,TGTGCCAGCAGTCTAAGTAACGGGGAGCTGTTTTTT
TRBV5-1,TRBJ2-3,.,.,CASTRGGSGDKQYF,TGCGCCAGCACCCGTGGGGGGTCGGGGGATAAGCAGTATTTT
TRBV5-1,TRBJ2-2,many,.,CASSFQGGTNTGELFF,TGCGCCAGCAGCTTCCAGGGGGGGACCAACACCGGGGAGCTGTTTTTT
TRBV14,TRBJ2-7,many,TRBD2,CASRGGTYEQYF,TGTGCCAGCCGGGGGGGGACCTACGAGCAGTACTTC
TRBV5-8,TRBJ1-5,many,.,CASSLFRGSNQPQHF,TGTGCCAGCAGCTTATTCCGGGGGAGCAATCAGCCCCAGCATTTT
TRBV3-1,TRBJ1-2,few,TRBD1,CASSPLDRDLSGYTF,TGTGCCAGTAGCCCCCTAGACAGGGACTTAAGCGGCTACACCTTC
TRBV15,TRBJ1-5,many,.,CATSGPRVGALQPQHF,TGTGCCACCAGTGGGCCTCGTGTGGGGGCTCTTCAGCCCCAGCATTTT
TRBV18,TRBJ2-1,many,.,CASSPEDEQFF,TGTGCCAGCTCACCGGAGGATGAGCAGTTCTTC